This T cell receptor beta chain was captured in a study of naive and memory T cell subsets listed by TCRdb under 2017. Background for the entire study: The study applied an open-source, UMI-based TCR alpha and beta sequencing pipeline to sorted naive and memory peripheral blood T cell subsets. The results of the functional CMV T cell responses matched the IgG serology results in every case. RNA was DNase-treated and reverse transcribed with TCR constant-region primers, mostly using SuperScript III.

The investigation overall reported the following: Gini index rose and Shannon and inverse Simpson diversity fell from naive through CM, EM and EMRA in both CD4 and CD8 cells. Following error correction, more than 85% of naive TCR sequences occurred only once, which made naive abundance distributions much steeper than those of memory subsets. RNA-based TCR counts may be influenced by expression changes linked to T cell activation and differentiation. Clonotypes were defined as single alpha or beta chain sequences, not paired alpha/beta receptors. The abundance of TCRs followed a power law with an exponent that differed between naive and memory subsets yet stayed consistent across the three individuals. The repertoire findings for the naive and memory subsets could not be validated against a ground truth because none was available. A few larger clonotypes were found in naive repertoires, especially CD8, and these larger clonotypes were possibly memory cells re-expressing CD45RA.

V was cut back by 1 base and J by 6 bases, leaving a gap of 12 bases between them. The CDR3 contains 13 residues, cysteine and phenylalanine counted. Kept here is only the CDR3 DNA, which spans 39 bases and is read in frame from base 1. The germline V gene yields SQVTM for CDR1 and ANQGSEA for CDR2. Library generation was performed with UMI-ligation and nested PCR. To cover both TRBC1 and TRBC2, the beta constant-region primer consisted of an equimolar mix of two oligonucleotides. The ligated cDNA went through four rounds of PCR with nested alpha and beta constant-region primers together with the SP2 primer. A single-stranded oligonucleotide carrying the SP2 primer and a 12-nucleotide UMI was ligated to the 3' end of the cDNA by T4 RNA ligase 1. Incubation of the ligation reaction lasted roughly 20-25 hours at 16 degrees C. PCR2 was typically run as a SYBR Green qPCR and stopped at a predetermined threshold to prevent over-amplification. Agencourt AMPure XP magnetic beads were used for all purifications after the first. Libraries were quantified by Qubit and checked on a TapeStation, with a main peak expected near 650 bp. Sequencing of the pooled libraries was done on an Illumina MiSeq using v2 2x251 paired-end kits, which typically yielded about 1-2 million reads per sample. Each sample library was pooled at roughly 4.1 nM, and roughly 5-8% PhiX was included to improve cluster recognition. For the original study's pipeline: FASTQ reads processed by Demultiplexor were assigned V and J genes by Decombinator through tag matching that tolerated a single base-pair mismatch. Collapsinator relied on UMIs to fix sequencing errors as well as frequency errors caused by PCR heterogeneity. CDR3Translator translated TCRs and extracted CDR3s from the conserved cysteine to the FGXG phenylalanine, flagging non-productive sequences. Repertoires were subsampled to equal numbers of UMI-defined TCRs before Gini, Shannon entropy and inverse Simpson indices were calculated. Power-law fits to clonotype abundance distributions were performed by maximum likelihood within the linear range. On one naive CD8 sample, the pipeline and MIGEC gave similar UMI counts, unique TCR numbers and clonal distributions. One analysis removed from the naive repertoire any naive TCRs that were also found in any memory subset from the same donor. Repertoires were searched for some 7,000 CMV-associated CDR3 sequences compiled from VDJdb and a published dataset. TCRdb reprocessed the public reads (quality trimming at Q25 with fastp, clone calling with MiXCR) and kept in-frame beta chains. Merged by CDR3 protein, the rows form single entries marked with the most common genes and DNA. TCRdb's processing, not the authors' own work, is the source of the V and J calls. The sample includes around 160,000 distinct CDR3 sequences, with roughly 23% observed a single time. The ten largest clonotypes hold 0.1% to 0.11% of the sample.

On this clonotype itself: The antigen this receptor binds is unknown. Base qualities are not recorded, but no much larger clone differs from it by a single base.

From the second PCR step on, the TCR alpha and beta chain libraries were amplified in separate reactions. CMV status of each donor was established by measuring IFNgamma production from CD4+ T cells after fresh PBMCs were stimulated overnight with CMV viral lysate. Using Miltenyi beads, CD4 T cells were first positively selected, and CD8 T cells were then positively selected from the CD4-negative fraction. After staining for CD3, CD4, CD8, CD45RA, CD27 and a live/dead dye, cells were sorted on a BD Aria II into four subsets based on CD45RA and CD27. A few healthy volunteers provided blood, and each donor's sample was split into CD4 and CD8 T cells and then further divided into four differentiation subsets. About 120 ml of peripheral blood was drawn per donor, and PBMC were isolated by Ficoll-Paque PLUS density-gradient centrifugation. After sorting, cells were lysed in RLT buffer, RNA was extracted using a Qiagen RNeasy kit, and the extracted RNA was stored at -80 degrees C.

The rearrangement joined TRBV29-1 to TRBJ1-2; the D gene remains uncertain. Material: naive CD4+ T cells from blood. Explained via the paper, the cell subset or site label denotes: naive T cells, CD45RA high CD27+. This clonotype was obtained from a human donor in good health. The CDR3 has the sequence CSVEGRPDDGYTF. DNA sequence: TGCAGCGTTGAAGGCCGGCCAGACGATGGCTACACCTTC.